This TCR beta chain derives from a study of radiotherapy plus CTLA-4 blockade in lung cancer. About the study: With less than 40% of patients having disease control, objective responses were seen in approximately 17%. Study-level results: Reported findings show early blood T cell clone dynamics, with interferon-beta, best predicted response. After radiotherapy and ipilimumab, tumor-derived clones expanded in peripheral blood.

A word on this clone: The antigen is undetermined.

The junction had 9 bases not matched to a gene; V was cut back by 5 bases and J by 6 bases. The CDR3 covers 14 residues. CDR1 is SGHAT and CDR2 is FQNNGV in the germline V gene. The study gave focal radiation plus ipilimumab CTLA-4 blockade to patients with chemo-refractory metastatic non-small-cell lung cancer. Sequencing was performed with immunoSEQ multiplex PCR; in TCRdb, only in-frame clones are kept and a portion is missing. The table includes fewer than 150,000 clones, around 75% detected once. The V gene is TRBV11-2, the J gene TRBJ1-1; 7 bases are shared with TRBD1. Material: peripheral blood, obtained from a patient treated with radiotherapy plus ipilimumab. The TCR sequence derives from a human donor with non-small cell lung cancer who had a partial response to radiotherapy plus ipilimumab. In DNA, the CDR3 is TGTGCCAGCAGCCCAAAGACAGGGCGGCCTGAAGCTTTCTTT. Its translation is CASSPKTGRPEAFF.